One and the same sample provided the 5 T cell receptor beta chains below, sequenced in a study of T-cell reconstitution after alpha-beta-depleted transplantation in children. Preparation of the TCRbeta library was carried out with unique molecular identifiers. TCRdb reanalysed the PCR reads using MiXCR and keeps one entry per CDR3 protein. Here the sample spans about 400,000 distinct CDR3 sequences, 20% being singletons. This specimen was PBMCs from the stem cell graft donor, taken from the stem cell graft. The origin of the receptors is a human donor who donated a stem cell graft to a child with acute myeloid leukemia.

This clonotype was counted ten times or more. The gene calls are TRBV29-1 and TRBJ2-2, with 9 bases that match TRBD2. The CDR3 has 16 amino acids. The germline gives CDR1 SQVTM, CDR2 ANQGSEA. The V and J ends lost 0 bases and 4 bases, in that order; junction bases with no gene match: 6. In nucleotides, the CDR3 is TGCAGCGTTGAAGATCTGGCTAGCGGGACCACCGGGGAGCTGTTTTTT. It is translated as CSVEDLASGTTGELFF.

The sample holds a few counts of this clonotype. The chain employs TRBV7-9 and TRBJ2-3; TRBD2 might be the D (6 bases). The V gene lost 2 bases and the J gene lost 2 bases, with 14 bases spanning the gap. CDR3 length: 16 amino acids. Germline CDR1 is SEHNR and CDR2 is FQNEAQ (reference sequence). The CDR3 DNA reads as TGTGCCAGCAGCTTATTGGGGGGACGGGACACAGATACGCAGTATTTT. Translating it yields CASSLLGGRDTDTQYF. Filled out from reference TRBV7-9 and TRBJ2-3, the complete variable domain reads DTGVSQNPRHKITKRGQNVTFRCDPISEHNRLYWYRQTLGQGPEFLTYFQNEAQLEKSRLLSDRFSAERPKGSFSTLEIQRTEQGDSAMYLCASSLLGGRDTDTQYFGPGTRLTVL.

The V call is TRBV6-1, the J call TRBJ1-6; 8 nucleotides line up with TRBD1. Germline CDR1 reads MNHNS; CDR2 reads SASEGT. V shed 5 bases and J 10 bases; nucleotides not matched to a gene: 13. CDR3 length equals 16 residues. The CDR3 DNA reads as TGTGCCAGCAGTCCCGGCGGGACAGGACCTAACTCACCCCTCCACTTT. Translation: CASSPGGTGPNSPLHF.

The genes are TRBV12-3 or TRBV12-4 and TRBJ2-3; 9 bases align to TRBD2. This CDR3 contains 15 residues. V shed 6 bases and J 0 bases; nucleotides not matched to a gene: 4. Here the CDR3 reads CASRYTSGSTDTQYF. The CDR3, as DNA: TGTGCCAGCAGATACACTAGCGGGAGCACAGATACGCAGTATTTT.

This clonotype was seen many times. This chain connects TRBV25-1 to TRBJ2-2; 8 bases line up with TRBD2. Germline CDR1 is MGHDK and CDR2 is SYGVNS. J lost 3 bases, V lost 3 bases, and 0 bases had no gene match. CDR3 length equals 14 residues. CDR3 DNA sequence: TGTGCCAGCAGTGACGGGAGGGACACCGGGGAGCTGTTTTTT. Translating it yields CASSDGRDTGELFF.